Listed here are 25 T cell receptor beta chains from one sample, sequenced in a study of STAT5B mutations in CD4+ large granular lymphocyte leukemia. TCRdb's table, derived via immunoSEQ multiplex PCR, lists solely in-frame clones and lacks some. This table holds 20,000 to 25,000 clones, 60% to 80% found once. Sequenced material: CD4+ T cells from blood buffy coats. These receptors were collected from a human donor in good health.

This sequence joins TRBV6-1 and TRBJ2-7; D is perhaps TRBD1 (6 bases). The germline V gene encodes CDR1 MNHNS and CDR2 SASEGT. V was trimmed by 6 bases and J by 4 bases, leaving 7 bases between them. The CDR3 consists of 11 residues. The DNA of the CDR3 is TGTGCCAGCAGGACAGGTTACGAGCAGTACTTC. It codes for CASRTGYEQYF.

The chain carries TRBV6-5 and TRBJ2-1; TRBD2 matches 11 bases. The CDR3 runs to 14 residues. Germline V gene lookup returns CDR1 MNHEY and CDR2 SVGAGI. J was trimmed by 6 bases and V by 7 bases; bases with no gene match: 5. The CDR3 loop reads CASKGLAASNEQFF. In nucleotides, the CDR3 is TGTGCCAGCAAGGGACTAGCGGCCTCCAATGAGCAGTTCTTC.

V gene TRBV10-2 combines with J gene TRBJ1-5; the D is unclear. Per germline, CDR1 WSHSY and CDR2 SAAADI. The CDR3 spans 13 residues. The ends were cut back, 6 bases at V and 5 bases at J, with 11 bases in the middle. CDR3 in amino acids: CASSDGSHQPQHF. CDR3 nucleotides: TGCGCCAGCAGCGACGGTTCGCATCAGCCCCAGCATTTT.

This chain joins TRBV6-6 and TRBJ1-1; D is unresolved. V shed 1 base and J shed 6 bases, with 12 bases lying between them. The CDR3 extends over 14 amino acids. Germline CDR1 MNHNY, CDR2 SVGAGI (reference sequence). The CDR3 loop reads CASSYLSAGSEAFF. The CDR3 region has the DNA TGTGCCAGCAGTTACTTGAGTGCCGGATCTGAAGCTTTCTTT.

This sequence joins TRBV11-2 and TRBJ2-3, with D possibly matching TRBD2 (5 bases). The CDR3 runs to 13 residues. Germline lookup yields CDR1 SGHAT and CDR2 FQNNGV. Trimming cost V 3 bases and J 6 bases, with 10 bases left between them. CDR3 bases: TGTGCCAGCAGCTTTTCCTCTAGCGATACGCAGTATTTT. It yields the protein CASSFSSSDTQYF.

This clone was recorded a few times. This chain joins TRBV5-1 and TRBJ2-7; unclear D gene. Between the trimmed V and J ends, which lost 4 bases and 2 bases, there was a span of 10 bases. CDR1 and CDR2 from the germline V gene are SGHRS and YFSETQ. This CDR3 contains 13 residues. The CDR3 DNA reads as TGCGCCAGCAGCCTGGATAGGACCTACGAGCAGTACTTC. This gives the protein CASSLDRTYEQYF.

The V gene is TRBV9, the J gene TRBJ1-1; 7 bases match TRBD1. Unmatched junction bases numbered 8, after V lost 0 bases and J lost 0 bases. CDR1 SGDLS and CDR2 YYNGEE come from the germline V gene. CDR3 size: 17 residues. CDR3 protein: CASSVGIQGWVNTEAFF. As DNA, the CDR3 is TGTGCCAGCAGCGTAGGGATACAGGGGTGGGTGAACACTGAAGCTTTCTTT. The full variable domain, rest sourced from reference TRBV9 and TRBJ1-1, is DSGVTQTPKHLITATGQRVTLRCSPRSGDLSVYWYQQSLDQGLQFLIQYYNGEERAKGNILERFSAQQFPDLHSELNLSSLELGDSALYFCASSVGIQGWVNTEAFFGQGTRLTVV.

This clone is a singleton in its sample. J is TRBJ2-7 and V is TRBV5-1; D may be TRBD1 or TRBD2 (5 bases each). CDR1 is SGHRS, CDR2 YFSETQ, per germline. Trimming stripped 2 bases from V and 0 bases from J, with 12 bases between. The CDR3 consists of 15 residues. DNA of the CDR3: TGCGCCAGCAGCTTTACGGCAGGGAGCTCCTACGAGCAGTACTTC. Residues: CASSFTAGSSYEQYF.

This chain uses TRBV15 with TRBJ2-7, with a weak D call TRBD1 (6 bases). This CDR3 region has 16 residues. The germline CDR1 and CDR2 sequences are LNHNV and YYDKDF (reference sequence). Deletions cut 1 base from V and 2 bases from J, with 15 bases between. The CDR3 here is CATSRAKTGTTYEQYF. In DNA, the CDR3 is TGTGCCACCAGCAGAGCAAAGACAGGAACCACCTACGAGCAGTACTTC.

J is TRBJ1-1 and V is TRBV5-8; possible D gene TRBD1, 5 bases. Germline V gene sequence: CDR1 SGHTS, CDR2 YDEGEE. CDR3 size: 12 residues. The V gene lost 4 bases and the J gene lost 6 bases, with 10 bases spanning the gap. CDR3 nucleotide sequence: TGTGCCAGCAGCGCCGGGGGGGCTGAAGCTTTCTTT. This gives the protein CASSAGGAEAFF.

This clone has only one observation. At one end the junction does not follow the germline gene, possibly because of a read error. The chain couples TRBV10-3 to TRBJ1-2; no clear D. The CDR3 has 13 amino acids. Per the germline V gene, CDR1 is ENHRY and CDR2 is SYGVKD. The CDR3 protein is CASSYSRGYGYTF. The DNA of the CDR3 is TGTGCCAGCAGTTACTCGAGAGGATATGGCTACACCTTC.

This clone was observed a few times. This chain joins TRBV7-9 and TRBJ2-1; 7 bases are shared with TRBD2. Germline loops: CDR1 SEHNR, CDR2 FQNEAQ (reference sequence). There are 16 residues in the CDR3. V shed 3 bases and J 2 bases; nucleotides not matched to a gene: 7. The CDR3 DNA follows: TGTGCCAGCAGCTTTTTCGCGGGAGTTACCTACAATGAGCAGTTCTTC. Its protein product is CASSFFAGVTYNEQFF.

The chain employs TRBV11-2 and TRBJ2-2; D is possibly TRBD1 (6 bases). The CDR3 length is 15 residues. V was trimmed by 1 base and J by 4 bases, leaving 10 bases between them. CDR1 is SGHAT and CDR2 is FQNNGV in the germline V gene. The CDR3 loop reads CASSLVSGATGELFF. In DNA, the CDR3 is TGTGCCAGCAGCTTAGTTTCAGGGGCCACCGGGGAGCTGTTTTTT.

The chain employs TRBV9 and TRBJ2-7; D ambiguous. The CDR3 is made up of 14 amino acids. V was trimmed by 0 bases and J by 0 bases, leaving 7 bases between them. Germline CDR1 reads SGDLS; CDR2 reads YYNGEE. CDR3: CASSVETGSYEQYF. CDR3 DNA sequence: TGTGCCAGCAGCGTAGAGACGGGCTCCTACGAGCAGTACTTC.

The V call is TRBV5-6, the J call TRBJ2-7; 11 bases align to TRBD2. CDR3 length equals 17 residues. J was trimmed by 7 bases and V by 3 bases; bases with no gene match: 15. CDR1 is SGHDT and CDR2 is YYEEEE in the germline V gene. This CDR3 is CASSWEGTSGAPGEQYF. The CDR3 DNA reads as TGTGCCAGCAGCTGGGAGGGGACTAGCGGAGCCCCAGGGGAGCAGTACTTC.

This clone was counted only a few times. The CDR3 DNA sequence: TGCAGCGTTGGATTCGGACAGACTAATGAAAAACTGTTTTTT. It yields the protein CSVGFGQTNEKLFF. This chain connects TRBV29-1 to TRBJ1-4; D might be TRBD1 (6 bases). This CDR3 region has 14 residues. CDR1 is SQVTM, CDR2 ANQGSEA, per germline. The V gene lost 4 bases and the J gene lost 2 bases, with 11 bases spanning the gap.

The V and J genes are TRBV7-8 and TRBJ2-7; TRBD2 agrees at 8 bases. With V trimmed by 3 bases and J by 7 bases, 2 bases remained unmatched. The CDR3 contains 12 residues. CDR1 is SGHVS, CDR2 FQNEAQ, per germline. CDR3 loop: CASSFGGGEQYF. CDR3 bases: TGTGCCAGCAGCTTTGGCGGGGGGGAGCAGTACTTC.

The CDR3 spells CASMAGGATNEKLFF. CDR3 in DNA: TGCGCCAGCATGGCTGGGGGTGCAACTAATGAAAAACTGTTTTTT. This chain joins TRBV5-1 and TRBJ1-4; perhaps TRBD1 as D (5 bases). Germline V lookup: CDR1 SGHRS, CDR2 YFSETQ. V was cut by 6 bases and J by 0 bases, with 12 bases left in between. CDR3 length equals 15 residues.

The chain is built from TRBV7-9 and TRBJ2-7; the D gene could be TRBD1 or TRBD2 (5 bases each). This CDR3 contains 15 residues. The V gene's germline CDR1 is SEHNR and CDR2 FQNEAQ (reference sequence). Trimming removed 4 bases from V and 0 bases from J, with 13 bases in between. In DNA, the CDR3 is TGTGCCAGCAGCTGGGGCCCGGGAAGCTCCTACGAGCAGTACTTC. Translating gives CASSWGPGSSYEQYF.

This chain uses TRBV7-8 with TRBJ2-7; 8 bases are a match to TRBD2. Trimming at V came to 2 bases and at J to 3 bases, leaving 9 bases not matched to a gene. The CDR3 extends over 16 amino acids. Germline CDR1 SGHVS, CDR2 FQNEAQ. CDR3 nucleotides: TGTGCCAGCAGCTTATTTCAGCGGGAGAGGTACTACGAGCAGTACTTC. This gives the protein CASSLFQRERYYEQYF.

This chain connects TRBV15 to TRBJ1-5; D may be TRBD1 (5 bases). CDR3 length equals 13 residues. V was clipped by 3 bases and J by 6 bases, with 9 bases between them. From germline, CDR1 is LNHNV and CDR2 YYDKDF (reference sequence). The CDR3 sequence is CATSSNQGQPQHF. CDR3 bases: TGTGCCACCAGCAGCAATCAGGGTCAGCCCCAGCATTTT.

This clone has a single count. The chain carries TRBV11-2 and TRBJ2-3, with 12 bases aligning to TRBD2. Germline CDR1 is SGHAT and CDR2 is FQNNGV. With 5 bases clipped from V and 6 bases from J, the junction kept 12 bases outside the gene matches. This CDR3 is 17 amino acids long. The DNA of the CDR3 is TGTGCCAGCAGCCTAGGCCTAGCGGGAGGGTCGAGGGATACGCAGTATTTT. Encoded protein: CASSLGLAGGSRDTQYF.

This rearrangement joins TRBV6-5 to TRBJ2-7; maybe TRBD1 (5 bases). From germline, CDR1 is MNHEY and CDR2 SVGAGI. V was trimmed by 0 bases and J by 2 bases, leaving 14 bases between them. The CDR3 covers 16 residues. Written as DNA, the CDR3 is TGTGCCAGCAGTTACTCCCCTCGGACACAAACCTACGAGCAGTACTTC. Its translation is CASSYSPRTQTYEQYF.

J is TRBJ2-5 and V is TRBV6-1; D perhaps matches TRBD2 (6 bases). The V gene lost 8 bases and the J gene lost 6 bases, with 16 bases spanning the gap. The CDR3 sequence is 13 residues long. Germline V CDR1 and CDR2: MNHNS, SASEGT. The CDR3 sequence is CASVRRGLQTQYF. The DNA for the CDR3 is TGTGCCAGCGTCAGGAGGGGTTTACAGACCCAGTACTTC.

The rearrangement uses TRBV19 and TRBJ2-3; 7 bases match TRBD2. This CDR3 has 15 residues. With V trimmed by 6 bases and J by 4 bases, 10 bases remained unmatched. CDR1 and CDR2 (germline): LNHDA, SQIVND (reference sequence). The CDR3 reads CASRSWGGGADTQYF. The DNA of the CDR3 is TGTGCCAGTAGGTCGTGGGGGGGTGGCGCAGATACGCAGTATTTT.